The source of this TCR beta chain is a study of cytomegalovirus exposure and HLA in healthy donors. Overall study context: The same platform was used for the 90 to 150 validation repertoires as for the approximately 610 first-cohort repertoires, as reported in a later analysis.

The assay was immunoSEQ multiplex PCR, and TCRdb's table has in-frame clones only and misses some. The sample carries 150,000 to 200,000 clones, around 85% recorded once. The CDR3 length is 15 residues. Trimming removed 6 bases from V and 1 base from J; junction bases left unmatched: 8. CDR1 and CDR2 (germline): SQVTM, ANQGSEA. As for this clone: Its antigen is still unknown.

General study points: Among the CMV-associated chains, three were confirmed in vitro as specific for CMV antigens. Reported performance of the classifier showed diagnosis of cytomegalovirus status with high specificity and sensitivity.

The chain links TRBV29-1 to TRBJ2-7; 11 positions match TRBD2. Sequencing was done on a sample of PBMCs. The sequence was collected from a man aged 18-30 years in good health and CMV-seropositive. The chain's CDR3 is CSVRGGTSGSYEQYF. CDR3 coding DNA: TGCAGCGTAAGGGGGGGGACTAGCGGATCCTACGAGCAGTACTTC.